This TCR beta chain was documented in a study of blood T cell repertoires in COVID-19 (dated by TCRdb to the early 2020s). The study in broad terms: Samples from collaborators originated in the United States, Italy and Spain and spanned both the acute and convalescent phases of COVID-19. The dataset comprised deeply sampled blood TCRbeta repertoires from subjects exposed to, actively infected with, or recovered from COVID-19. The repertoires were released in a freely available public database intended as a resource for research on the immune response to SARS-CoV-2. The sample metadata nearly always contained a de-identified subject ID, COVID-19 status, age in years and sex. The prospective study material was composed of cDNA or gDNA derived from T cells, B-cell-depleted T cells, or PBMCs. HLA class I and class II types, where available, came from metadata supplied by the sample provider rather than from assay-based typing. Samples were obtained from the ongoing ImmuneRACE study (first 160 participants) and from over 1,000 subjects provided by 6 global collaborators.

The paper's findings and limits, for the study overall: The quantity of clinical and demographic metadata differed by source and by participant and was supplied without curation.

This clone was counted a single time. What this receptor recognizes is not known. No base-level quality is on record; no much larger clone is a single base apart. The trim is 4 bases for V and 1 base for J, with a gap of 14 bases between the germline ends. The germline V gene (reference sequence) provides CDR1 SGHNT and CDR2 YYREEE. Inclusive of the bounding cysteine and phenylalanine, the CDR3 is 15 residues long. Left in the record is the CDR3 DNA by itself, 45 bases read in frame from the first base. TCRbeta CDR3 regions were amplified from genomic DNA using the immunoSEQ Assay, a bias-controlled multiplex PCR. The study's own analysis went as follows. The number of nucleated cells in each sample was estimated by amplification of reference gene primers within the assay. To quantify the absolute abundance of each unique TCRbeta CDR3 rearrangement, sequence reads were collapsed and filtered. For each sample, productive Simpson clonality was calculated as the square root of Simpson's diversity index over productive rearrangements. In TCRdb, the immuneACCESS table is reduced to in-frame sequences with V and J assigned. These tables do not hold every clone; where another copy was compared, an unresolved V gene accounts for under half, and the others remain unexplained. V and J calls plus clone size are reproduced from that table; the DNA served to infer D and trimming. Counted in this sample were a few hundred thousand clones; 85% of them appeared once. Jointly, the top ten make up roughly 3.4% of the sample.

Whole blood was collected in K2EDTA tubes by collaborating institutions according to the institutions' own protocols. For TCRbeta analysis, collaborator samples were shipped as frozen whole blood, as isolated PBMCs, or as DNA extracted from either sample type. The sample consisted of peripheral blood. The receptor was derived from a woman under 30 with acute or convalescent COVID-19. Rearrangement joined TRBV5-4 to TRBJ1-1; TRBD1 is a weak D gene call, 5 bases matching. Read as DNA, the sequence is TGTGCCAGCAGCCCCCAAAGGGGCGAGAACACTGAAGCTTTCTTT. Translated, it gives CASSPQRGENTEAFF.